The next 12 T cell receptor beta chains were all read from a single sample in a study of blood T cell repertoires in COVID-19. This table comes from immunoSEQ multiplex PCR, and its TCRdb copy is limited to in-frame clones, with some not included. This table holds more than 55,000 clones, around 89% found once. Sequencing input: peripheral blood. The receptors were sampled from a human donor with active COVID-19. The donor label of this sample is uncertain.

The J gene is TRBJ2-7, the V gene TRBV6-5; 10 bases line up with TRBD2. Looked up from germline, CDR1 is MNHEY and CDR2 is SVGAGI. The V segment lost 6 bases and the J segment 2 bases; nucleotides outside the gene matches: 4. The CDR3 runs to 14 residues. DNA of the CDR3: TGTGCCAGCAGCCTAGCGGGGGAGACCTACGAGCAGTACTTC. It codes for CASSLAGETYEQYF.

Comment on this clone: The same CDR3 is also encoded by other DNA sequences in this sample. V and J are TRBV7-2 and TRBJ2-7, with 8 bases fitting TRBD1. This CDR3 is built from 14 residues. Germline CDR1 is SGHTA and CDR2 is FQGNSA. Trimming cost V 1 base and J 3 bases; bases outside gene matches: 2. In DNA form, the CDR3 reads TGTGCCAGCAGCTTAGGGACAGGGAGCTACGAGCAGTACTTC. It specifies CASSLGTGSYEQYF.

This chain links TRBV28 with TRBJ2-1, with 8 bases fitting TRBD1. Germline CDR1 MDHEN, CDR2 SYDVKM. After removal of 5 bases from V and 6 bases from J, the junction contained 15 bases not matched to a gene. CDR3 size: 17 residues. The CDR3 spells CASSQQPGQGLGNEQFF. CDR3 coding DNA: TGTGCCAGCAGTCAGCAACCCGGACAGGGCCTAGGCAATGAGCAGTTCTTC.

The chain employs TRBV19 and TRBJ2-7, with TRBD2 identical over 9 bases. This CDR3 has 16 residues. Trimming removed 5 bases from V and 5 bases from J; junction bases left unmatched: 13. Germline CDR1 and CDR2: LNHDA and SQIVND (reference sequence). The CDR3 loop is CASSSPAGGLAHEQYF. The CDR3 DNA follows: TGTGCCAGTAGTTCCCCCGCGGGGGGGTTAGCCCACGAGCAGTACTTC.

The chain carries TRBV10-3 and TRBJ2-5, with 9 bases aligning to TRBD2. Germline V gene data show CDR1 as ENHRY and CDR2 as SYGVKD. This CDR3 spans 15 amino acids. The trim removed 3 bases at V and 1 base at J, leaving 3 bases unmatched. In nucleotides, the CDR3 is TGTGCCATCAGTGATTCGACTAGCGGCCAAGAGACCCAGTACTTC. Its protein product is CAISDSTSGQETQYF.

For the CDR3, the DNA is TGTGCCATCAGGGACAGGGGCTACGAGCAGTACTTC. Protein sequence: CAIRDRGYEQYF. The genes are TRBV10-3 and TRBJ2-7; 9 nucleotides match TRBD1. The CDR3 contains 12 residues. After removal of 6 bases from V and 3 bases from J, the junction contained 0 bases not matched to a gene. Germline CDR1 is ENHRY and CDR2 is SYGVKD.

The chain recombines TRBV15 with TRBJ1-3; TRBD1 aligns across 10 bases. Per germline, CDR1 LNHNV and CDR2 YYDKDF (reference sequence). CDR3 size: 16 residues. V trimming: 3 bases; J trimming: 8 bases; junction bases outside the gene matches: 10. The CDR3: CATSRTAGQGGDTIYF. CDR3 nucleotide sequence: TGTGCCACCAGCAGGACAGCCGGACAGGGGGGAGACACCATATATTTT.

V gene TRBV10-1 combines with J gene TRBJ2-7, with 10 bases identical to TRBD1. V lost 0 bases and J lost 9; bases outside the gene matches: 17. CDR1 and CDR2 (germline): WNHNN, SYGVQD (reference sequence). The length of the CDR3 is 18 residues. The CDR3 here is CASSESLGQGPGPTGQYF. The DNA for the CDR3 is TGCGCCAGCAGTGAGTCTCTGGGACAGGGGCCCGGTCCGACGGGGCAGTACTTC.

V and J are TRBV2 and TRBJ2-3, with TRBD2 as a possible D gene (6 bases). Germline assignment: CDR1 SNHLY and CDR2 FYNNEI. This CDR3 contains 12 residues. V lost 6 bases and J lost 14, with 18 bases in between. The CDR3 loop reads CASRSLGLHGYF. The CDR3 DNA sequence: TGTGCCAGCAGGAGTTTGGGACTGCACGGGTATTTT.

J is TRBJ2-7 and V is TRBV9, with 8 bases aligning to TRBD1. Germline assignment: CDR1 SGDLS and CDR2 YYNGEE. This CDR3 spans 17 amino acids. Trimming took 0 bases from V and 5 from J; bases not matched to a gene: 13. For the CDR3, the DNA is TGTGCCAGCAGCGTAGAAGCGCGGACAGGGAGTCTCGACGAGCAGTACTTC. Its protein product is CASSVEARTGSLDEQYF.

V is TRBV6-5 and J is TRBJ2-5, with 9 nucleotides matching TRBD2. CDR3 length: 15 residues. V was clipped by 2 bases and J by 4 bases; unmatched bases: 5. Looked up from germline, CDR1 is MNHEY and CDR2 is SVGAGI. CDR3 residues: CASSYVAGGGETQYF. The CDR3 nucleotides read TGTGCCAGCAGTTACGTTGCGGGGGGGGGAGAGACCCAGTACTTC.

V usage is TRBV2 and J usage is TRBJ1-5; 7 bases fit TRBD1. Germline CDR1 is SNHLY and CDR2 is FYNNEI. The ends lost 5 bases at V and 1 base at J; junction bases unmatched: 5. The CDR3 length is 15 residues. The CDR3 region is CASSSYRGSNQPQHF. CDR3 DNA: TGTGCCAGCAGTTCTTACAGGGGCAGCAATCAGCCCCAGCATTTT.